This TCR beta chain was sequenced for a study of beta chain features in type 1 diabetes (dated by TCRdb to 2017 to 2018). Broadly, across the study: No differences in mean age, gender distribution, total cell number or subset yield were found between patients and healthy donors. A total of 107,917,701 sorted cells were examined across all samples, and RNA yield correlated strongly with the number of cells per subset. The study compared TCRB repertoires of sorted circulating CD4+ T cell subsets between recently diagnosed type 1 diabetes patients and matched healthy donors. Naive and central memory subsets were obtained from all 30 or so donors, but regulatory and stem cell-like memory subsets were isolated from only 8 patients and about eight healthy donors.

Each donor gave one peripheral blood draw, averaging approximately 120 mL, which was collected into heparinised tubes. A BD FACSAria II was used to sort naive, central memory, regulatory and stem cell-like memory CD4+ T cells with a panel that included CD45RO, CCR7, CD25, CD127, CD95 and CD27. All sorted populations exceeded 95% purity. Right away, PBMCs were isolated by Lymphoprep density gradient centrifugation and were stained directly, with no culture step. Samples were stained and sorted in pairs, with one healthy donor and one patient per experiment, so that batch effects were minimized. The CDR3 goes from the cysteine to the phenylalanine over 16 residues. This entry keeps only the CDR3 DNA: 48 bases, framed from base 1. V is reduced by 3 bases and J by 0 bases, leaving a spacing of 15 bases between them. The germline V gene specifies SNHLY as CDR1 and FYNNEI as CDR2. The entire isolated RNA was reverse transcribed using the High Capacity cDNA Reverse Transcription Kit, and thus expressed TCRB transcripts were sequenced. Naive, central memory and regulatory T cell samples underwent deep immunoSEQ sequencing, averaging about 3.5 million total reads per sample. Sorted cells were lysed in RLT buffer, and RNA was extracted using DNase-treated RNeasy Micro or Mini kits according to cell number. Each cell subset was processed on its own to prevent cross-contamination, while patient and healthy donor samples were processed together. The immunoSEQ multiplex PCR was used to amplify TCRB sequences from cDNA, yielding 87-bp fragments that span the CDR3 region. Amplicons were sequenced on the Illumina HiSeq platform. The authors' analysis ran thus. PCR bias was corrected computationally using synthetic template baselines, and reads within Hamming distance 2 were collapsed, with unmergeable singletons discarded. By aligning reads against IMGT, V, D and J genes, CDR3 length, and insertions or deletions at six rearrangement sites were assigned. Within each subset, clonotype counts were normalized to sorted cell number, after which true diversity and Gini coefficients were computed with the tcR R package. Repertoire sharing was quantified using the overlap coefficient calculated on TCRB nucleotide sequences. As a proxy for the pre-selection repertoire, out-of-frame TCRB sequences from naive cells were analyzed. TCRdb re-hosts the immuneACCESS table, in-frame sequences only. Its copies lack some clones; in the studies checked, an unresolved V gene accounts for under half of them, and the cause for the rest is not known. D and trimming come from the DNA, and the V and J calls and clone size come from that table. Counted in this sample were 350,000 to 400,000 clones; about 15% of them appeared once. Approximately 0.02% of the sample is held by the ten biggest clonotypes.

The paper as a whole reports these results and caveats: In all four CD4+ subsets, TCRB CDR3 length was moderately but significantly shorter in type 1 diabetes patients. PCR might favor shorter templates, but patient and control samples were amplified and corrected together, so any skew would affect both groups equally. Naive, central memory and regulatory TCRB repertoires appeared more similar among patients than among healthy donors. HLA sub-analyses involved small numbers of individuals, so any influence of HLA type on TCRB rearrangement remained unresolved. Because cDNA rather than genomic DNA was sequenced, highly expressing activated cells could have been over-represented, although no difference in activation and CD3 levels was found between groups. Patients with type 1 diabetes made fewer insertions and deleted more nucleotides at VDJ recombination sites, implying thymic rearrangement abnormalities.

Regarding this clone: Its target antigen remains unknown. No quality values exist for individual bases; no much larger clone is one base distant.

The rearranged segments are TRBV2 and TRBJ2-7; matching of 6 bases hints at TRBD2 as the D gene. The sample was naive CD4+ T cells from blood. The cell subset or site label, as the study defines it: true naive CD4+ T cells. The TCR originated in a woman under 30 in good health. The base sequence is TGTGCCAGCAGTGAGCTGGGGAGGACCATCTCCTACGAGCAGTACTTC. The encoded protein is CASSELGRTISYEQYF.